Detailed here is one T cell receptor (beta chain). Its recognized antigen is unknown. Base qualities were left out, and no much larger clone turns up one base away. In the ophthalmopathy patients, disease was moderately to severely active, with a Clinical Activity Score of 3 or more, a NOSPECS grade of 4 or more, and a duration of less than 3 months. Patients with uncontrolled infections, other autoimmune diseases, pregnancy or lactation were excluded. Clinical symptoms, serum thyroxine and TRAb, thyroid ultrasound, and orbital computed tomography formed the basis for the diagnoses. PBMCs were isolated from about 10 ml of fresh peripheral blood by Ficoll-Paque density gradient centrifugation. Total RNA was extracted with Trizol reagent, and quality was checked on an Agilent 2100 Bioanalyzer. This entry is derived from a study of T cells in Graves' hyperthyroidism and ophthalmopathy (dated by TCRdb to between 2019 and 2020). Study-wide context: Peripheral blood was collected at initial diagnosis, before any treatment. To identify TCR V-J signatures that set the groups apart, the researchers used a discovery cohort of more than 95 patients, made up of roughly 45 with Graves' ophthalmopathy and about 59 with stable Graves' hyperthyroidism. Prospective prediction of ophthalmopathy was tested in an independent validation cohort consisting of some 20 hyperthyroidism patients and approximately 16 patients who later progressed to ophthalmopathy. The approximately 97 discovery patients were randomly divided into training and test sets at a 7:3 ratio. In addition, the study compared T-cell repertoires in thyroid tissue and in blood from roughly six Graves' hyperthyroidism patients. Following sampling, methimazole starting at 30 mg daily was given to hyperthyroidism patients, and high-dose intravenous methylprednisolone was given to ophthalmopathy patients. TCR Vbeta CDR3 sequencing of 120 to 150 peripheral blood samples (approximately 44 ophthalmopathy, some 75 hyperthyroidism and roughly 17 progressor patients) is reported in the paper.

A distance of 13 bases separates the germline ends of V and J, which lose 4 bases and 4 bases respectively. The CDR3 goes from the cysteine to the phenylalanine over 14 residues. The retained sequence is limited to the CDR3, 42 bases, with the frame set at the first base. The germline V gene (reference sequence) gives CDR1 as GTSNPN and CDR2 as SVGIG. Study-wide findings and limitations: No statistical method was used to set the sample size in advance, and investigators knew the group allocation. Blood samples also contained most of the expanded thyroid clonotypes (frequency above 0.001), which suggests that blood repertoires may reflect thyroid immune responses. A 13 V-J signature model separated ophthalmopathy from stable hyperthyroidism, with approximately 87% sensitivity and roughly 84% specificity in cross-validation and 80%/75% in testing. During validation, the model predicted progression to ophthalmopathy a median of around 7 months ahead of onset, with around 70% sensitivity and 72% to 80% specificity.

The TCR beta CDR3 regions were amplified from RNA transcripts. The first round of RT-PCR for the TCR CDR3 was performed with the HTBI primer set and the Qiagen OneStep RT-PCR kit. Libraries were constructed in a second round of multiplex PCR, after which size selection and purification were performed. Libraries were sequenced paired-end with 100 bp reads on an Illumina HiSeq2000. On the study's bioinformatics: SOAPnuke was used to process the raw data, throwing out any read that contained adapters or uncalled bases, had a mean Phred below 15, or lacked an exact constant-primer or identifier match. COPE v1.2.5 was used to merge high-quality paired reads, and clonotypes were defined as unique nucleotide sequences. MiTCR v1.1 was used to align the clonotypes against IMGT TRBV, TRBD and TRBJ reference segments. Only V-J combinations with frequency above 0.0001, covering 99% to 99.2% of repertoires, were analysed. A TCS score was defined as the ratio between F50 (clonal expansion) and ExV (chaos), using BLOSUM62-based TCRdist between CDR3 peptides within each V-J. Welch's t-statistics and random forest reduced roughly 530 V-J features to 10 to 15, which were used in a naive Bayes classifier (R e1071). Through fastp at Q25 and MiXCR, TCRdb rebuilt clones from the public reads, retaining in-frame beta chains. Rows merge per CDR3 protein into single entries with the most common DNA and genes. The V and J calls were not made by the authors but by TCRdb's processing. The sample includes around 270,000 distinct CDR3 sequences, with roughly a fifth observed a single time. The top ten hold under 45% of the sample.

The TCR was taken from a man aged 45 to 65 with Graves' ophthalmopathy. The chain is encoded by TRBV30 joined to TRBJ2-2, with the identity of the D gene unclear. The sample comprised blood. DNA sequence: TGTGCCTGGAAAGTAGGGCCGAGCACCGGGGAGCTGTTTTTT. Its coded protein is CAWKVGPSTGELFF.